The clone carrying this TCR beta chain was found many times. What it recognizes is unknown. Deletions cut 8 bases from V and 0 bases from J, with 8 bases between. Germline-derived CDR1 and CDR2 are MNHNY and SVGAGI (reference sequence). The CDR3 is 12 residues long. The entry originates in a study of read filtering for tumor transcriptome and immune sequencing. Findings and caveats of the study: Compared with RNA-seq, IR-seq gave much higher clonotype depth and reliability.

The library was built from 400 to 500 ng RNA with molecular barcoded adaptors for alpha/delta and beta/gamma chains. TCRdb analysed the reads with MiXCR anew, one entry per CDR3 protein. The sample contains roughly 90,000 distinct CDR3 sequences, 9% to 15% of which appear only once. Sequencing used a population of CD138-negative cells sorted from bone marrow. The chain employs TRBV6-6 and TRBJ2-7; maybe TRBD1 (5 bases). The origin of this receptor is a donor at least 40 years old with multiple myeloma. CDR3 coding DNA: TGTGCCAGCCAGGGAAACTCCTACGAGCAGTACTTC. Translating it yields CASQGNSYEQYF.